Listed here is a single T cell receptor (beta chain). Its cognate antigen is unknown. Trimming stripped 4 bases from V and 5 bases from J, with 21 bases between. The CDR3 has 17 residues. The germline V gene encodes CDR1 SGHDT and CDR2 YYEEEE. This record comes from a study of cytomegalovirus exposure and HLA in healthy donors. Study-wide results and caveats: One variant, a missense change in DCLRE1C, was linked in a later analysis to TCR beta V- and J-gene trimming. It has been reported that TCR beta sequences accurately predicted the HLA-A and HLA-B alleles of most subjects.

60 Vbeta and 13 Jbeta primers were used in PCR. The assay was immunoSEQ multiplex PCR, and TCRdb's table has in-frame clones only and misses some. The sample table sets out roughly 73,000 clones. This chain connects TRBV5-6 to TRBJ2-2; TRBD1 is a possible D gene (6 bases). The sample consisted of PBMCs. The origin of this receptor is a man aged 50 to 60 in good health and CMV-seropositive. The CDR3 sequence is CASSPGWAQGYTGELFF. In nucleotides, the CDR3 is TGTGCCAGCAGCCCTGGCTGGGCACAGGGCTATACCGGGGAGCTGTTTTTT. The full variable domain, in which reference TRBV5-6 and TRBJ2-2 provide the parts outside the CDR3, is DAGVTQSPTHLIKTRGQQVTLRCSPKSGHDTVSWYQQALGQGPQFIFQYYEEEERQRGNFPDRFSGHQFPNYSSELNVNALLLGDSALYLCASSPGWAQGYTGELFFGEGSRLTVL.